The 8 T cell receptor beta chains below all came from one sample that was sequenced in a study of cytomegalovirus exposure and HLA in healthy donors. PCR used 60 Vbeta primers and 13 Jbeta primers. Sequencing was performed with immunoSEQ multiplex PCR; in TCRdb, only in-frame clones are kept and a portion is missing. There are approximately 110,000 clones in the sample; about 64% occur only once, and over 6.5% lies in the top ten. The source material was PBMCs. The source is a man aged 18 to 30 in good health and CMV-seropositive.

The chain recombines TRBV13 with TRBJ2-3, with 7 nucleotides matching TRBD2. Germline V gene sequence: CDR1 PRHDT, CDR2 FYEKMQ (reference sequence). The CDR3 is 14 amino acids. The ends lost 2 bases at V and 6 bases at J; junction bases unmatched: 5. Here the CDR3 DNA reads TGTGCCAGCAGCTTAAGCGGGGCCCCGGATACGCAGTATTTT. Its protein is CASSLSGAPDTQYF.

This clone was observed a single time. This chain joins TRBV29-1 and TRBJ2-1; 9 positions match TRBD1. The trim removed 6 bases at V and 3 bases at J, leaving 6 bases unmatched. CDR1 is SQVTM, CDR2 ANQGSEA, per germline. This CDR3 is 14 amino acids long. CDR3 sequence reads: CSVAWTGVYNEQFF. The CDR3 nucleotides read TGCAGCGTGGCGTGGACAGGGGTCTACAATGAGCAGTTCTTC.

V is TRBV27 and J is TRBJ1-5; D unclear. The CDR3 covers 21 residues. Trimming left V 0 bases short and J 0 bases short, with 24 bases between. Germline V gives CDR1 MNHEY, CDR2 SMNVEV (reference sequence). The CDR3 DNA is TGTGCCAGCAGTTTATCGGGCCGGTCCGGGAACTACGACTATAGCAATCAGCCCCAGCATTTT. Amino acid sequence: CASSLSGRSGNYDYSNQPQHF.

The J gene is TRBJ2-1, the V gene TRBV7-9; 13 nucleotides agree with TRBD2. The germline gives CDR1 SEHNR, CDR2 FQNEAQ (reference sequence). After removal of 5 bases from V and 16 bases from J, the junction contained 14 bases not matched to a gene. The CDR3 is made up of 15 amino acids. The CDR3 here is CASSQTSGREWAIFF. CDR3 coding DNA: TGTGCCAGCAGCCAAACTAGCGGGAGGGAGTGGGCGATTTTCTTC.

J is TRBJ2-1 and V is TRBV5-1, with 12 bases identical to TRBD2. The CDR3 is made up of 15 amino acids. CDR1 is SGHRS, CDR2 YFSETQ, per germline. V gave up 3 bases and J gave up 8 bases; unmatched junction bases: 6. This CDR3 reads CASSSSSGGADEQFF. The CDR3 coding sequence is TGCGCCAGCAGCTCTTCTAGCGGGGGGGCGGATGAGCAGTTCTTC.

The genes are TRBV12-5 and TRBJ2-5; 10 bases fit TRBD2. This CDR3 has 15 amino acids. The germline gives CDR1 LGHNT, CDR2 FRNRAP. The junction had 7 bases not matched to a gene; V was cut back by 7 bases and J by 2 bases. CDR3 protein: CASVAERGGQETQYF. DNA for the CDR3: TGTGCTAGTGTCGCGGAGCGGGGGGGTCAAGAGACCCAGTACTTC.

The J gene is TRBJ2-2, the V gene TRBV11-3, with 7 bases that match TRBD1. The V gene end was trimmed by 5 bases and the J gene end by 0 bases; junction bases not matched to a gene: 3. The germline CDR1 and CDR2 sequences are SGHNT and YENEEA. The CDR3 sequence is 15 residues long. Written as DNA, the CDR3 is TGTGCCAGCAGCCGGGGACAGCCGAACACCGGGGAGCTGTTTTTT. Translating it yields CASSRGQPNTGELFF.

This clone was observed a few times. The chain has TRBV13 and TRBJ1-4; D not resolved. Trimming left V 4 bases short and J 4 bases short, with 16 bases between. This CDR3 region has 16 residues. The germline V gene encodes CDR1 PRHDT and CDR2 FYEKMQ (reference sequence). CDR3 bases: TGTGCCAGCAGCTCCATTAGCGCAGAACTTAATGAAAAACTGTTTTTT. It is translated as CASSSISAELNEKLFF.